This entry is about one T cell receptor (beta chain). The antigen is not known. The entry originates in a study of blood T cells in healthy people across ages. A second PCR, run for about 6 to 12 cycles, used a sample-barcoded 5' primer plus a J-beta primer mix. TCRdb reanalysed the 5' RACE reads using MiXCR and keeps one entry per CDR3 protein. The table has approximately 1,000,000 distinct CDR3 sequences, around two fifths seen once. Germline CDR1 reads DFQATT; CDR2 reads SNEGSKA (reference sequence). The CDR3 has 15 residues. Trimming took off 3 bases at V and 4 bases at J, with 18 bases between the two ends. Study-level points and caveats: Strong correlation was found linking TCR beta diversity to naive T cell percentage.

The receptor was isolated from a man between 18 and 29 years old in good health. The chain is built from TRBV20-1 and TRBJ1-2; no reliable D call. The sample taken for sequencing was blood. The CDR3 here is CSASMILRAAYGYTF. Written as DNA, the CDR3 is TGCAGTGCTAGTATGATACTGCGGGCGGCCTATGGCTACACCTTC.